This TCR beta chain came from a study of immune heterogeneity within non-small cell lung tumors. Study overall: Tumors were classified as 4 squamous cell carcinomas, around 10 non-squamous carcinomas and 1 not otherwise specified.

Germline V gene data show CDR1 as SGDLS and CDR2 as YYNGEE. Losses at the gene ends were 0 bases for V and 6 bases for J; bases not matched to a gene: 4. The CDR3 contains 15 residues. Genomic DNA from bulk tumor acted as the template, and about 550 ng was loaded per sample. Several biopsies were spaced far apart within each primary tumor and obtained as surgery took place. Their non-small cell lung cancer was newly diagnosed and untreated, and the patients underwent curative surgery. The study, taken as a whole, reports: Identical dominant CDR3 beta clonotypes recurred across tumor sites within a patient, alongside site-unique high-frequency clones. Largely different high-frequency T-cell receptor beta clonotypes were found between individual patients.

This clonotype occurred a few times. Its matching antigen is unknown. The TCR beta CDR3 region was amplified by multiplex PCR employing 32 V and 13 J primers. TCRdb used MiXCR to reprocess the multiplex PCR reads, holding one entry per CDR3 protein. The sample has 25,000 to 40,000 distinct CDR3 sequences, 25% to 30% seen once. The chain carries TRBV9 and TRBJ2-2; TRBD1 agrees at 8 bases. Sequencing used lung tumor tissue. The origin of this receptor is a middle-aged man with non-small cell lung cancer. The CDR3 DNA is TGTGCCAGCAGCGTAGAGACAGGGGCGGCCGGGGAGCTGTTTTTT. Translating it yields CASSVETGAAGELFF.